This T cell receptor (beta chain) was documented in a study of T cells in women clearing cervical HPV infection. Libraries were prepared by immunoSEQ multiplex PCR; TCRdb keeps only in-frame clonotypes and omits some of them. Recorded here are 40,000 to 60,000 clones; the top ten clones represent more than 0.8%. Material: blood buffy coat. The TCR was taken from a woman aged 18-69 years with a cervical HPV16 infection that either progressed to CIN3+ or cleared (not recorded which).

Incomplete CDR3 DNA: TGTGCCAGCAGCCAGAACCTCGGGGGGAACACCGGGGAG. It yields the protein CASSQNLGGNTGE. The entire CDR3 protein is CASSQNLGGNTGELFF. The chain has TRBV4-2 and TRBJ2-2; maybe TRBD2 (6 bases). The read halts 3 residues ahead of the CDR3 end, with the missing end drawn from the germline J gene. The CDR3 has 16 amino acids. The V and J ends lost 3 bases and 1 base respectively, with 12 bases between them. Germline loops: CDR1 LGHNA, CDR2 YNFKEQ.